These 17 T cell receptor beta chains were sequenced from one sample in a study of cytomegalovirus exposure and HLA in healthy donors (TCRdb year 2017). To prepare the library, the immunoSEQ multiplex PCR assay was applied. For the multiplex PCR, a mixture combining 60 forward primers for TCR Vbeta segments and 13 reverse primers for TCR Jbeta segments was used. TCRdb holds this immuneACCESS table with in-frame rearrangements only. Some clones are missing; in checked studies, unresolved V genes explain under half, and the rest has no known cause. In all, the sample holds under 150,000 clones, and 85% to 90% of those were seen once. The biggest ten clones account for about 7% of the sample. The specimen was PBMCs. Source of these receptors: a woman in her 30s in good health and CMV-seropositive.

The table lists this clone with a few counts. The chain uses TRBV4-1 and TRBJ2-1, with 7 bases aligning to TRBD1. The germline V gene encodes CDR1 MGHRA and CDR2 YSYEKL. The CDR3 covers 17 residues. J lost 1 base, V lost 4 bases, and 10 bases had no gene match. This chain's CDR3 is CASSLGSTGPSYNEQFF. The CDR3 DNA reads TGCGCCAGCAGCCTTGGATCGACAGGGCCTTCCTACAATGAGCAGTTCTTC.

CDR3 sequence reads: CATLEREGENEQFF. CDR3 DNA sequence: TGTGCCACGTTAGAGCGGGAGGGGGAGAATGAGCAGTTCTTC. The V call is TRBV15, the J call TRBJ2-1; 10 bases are a match to TRBD2. Unmatched junction bases numbered 9, after V lost 9 bases and J lost 7 bases. This CDR3 comprises 14 residues. Looked up from germline, CDR1 is LNHNV and CDR2 is YYDKDF (reference sequence).

This chain joins TRBV2 and TRBJ1-4; TRBD1 might be the D (5 bases). In germline, CDR1 is SNHLY, CDR2 FYNNEI. The CDR3 runs 12 residues. Trimming removed 7 bases from V and 4 bases from J, with 7 bases in between. Written as DNA, the CDR3 is TGTGCCAGCAAGGACAATAATGAAAAACTGTTTTTT. Amino acid sequence: CASKDNNEKLFF.

The chain employs TRBV5-1 and TRBJ2-3; perhaps TRBD2 as D (5 bases). Trimming stripped 2 bases from V and 0 bases from J, with 10 bases between. The CDR3 is made up of 15 amino acids. Germline CDR1 and CDR2: SGHRS and YFSETQ. The CDR3 DNA reads as TGCGCCAGCAGCTTAGGAGGCTCCAGCACAGATACGCAGTATTTT. Protein: CASSLGGSSTDTQYF.

The V call is TRBV29-1, the J call TRBJ2-7; 16 bases are a match to TRBD2. From germline, CDR1 is SQVTM and CDR2 ANQGSEA. J gave up 7 bases and V 6 bases, and 6 bases lay outside the gene matches. The CDR3 contains 14 residues. As DNA, the CDR3 is TGCAGCGTCGGGACTAGCGGGAGGGCTGGTGAGCAGTACTTC. Its protein product is CSVGTSGRAGEQYF.

This clone was seen only once. The chain has TRBV15 and TRBJ2-2, with D tentatively TRBD2 (5 bases). The length of the CDR3 is 15 residues. CDR1 and CDR2 (germline): LNHNV, YYDKDF (reference sequence). The V end lost 0 bases, the J end lost 8 bases, and 13 bases lay between the germline ends. The CDR3 protein is CATSRDLGARGELFF. CDR3 DNA: TGTGCCACCAGCAGAGATTTGGGAGCGCGGGGGGAGCTGTTTTTT.

This rearrangement joins TRBV7-9 to TRBJ1-1; the D is unclear. The ends were cut back, 1 base at V and 7 bases at J, with 10 bases in the middle. This CDR3 region has 13 residues. Per the germline V gene, CDR1 is SEHNR and CDR2 is FQNEAQ (reference sequence). The CDR3 is CASSLEEGGEAFF. The CDR3 coding sequence is TGTGCCAGCAGCTTAGAGGAAGGAGGTGAAGCTTTCTTT.

The CDR3: CASSFGRGGLNEQFF. CDR3 DNA sequence: TGTGCCAGCAGCTTCGGACGGGGGGGCCTCAATGAGCAGTTCTTC. V is TRBV11-2 and J is TRBJ2-1, with 8 bases identical to TRBD2. CDR1 and CDR2 from the germline V gene are SGHAT and FQNNGV. Unmatched junction bases numbered 7, after V lost 3 bases and J lost 6 bases. This CDR3 is built from 15 residues.

The chain recombines TRBV19 with TRBJ1-2; TRBD1 might be the D (6 bases). Germline loops: CDR1 LNHDA, CDR2 SQIVND (reference sequence). The length of the CDR3 is 15 residues. V gave up 3 bases and J gave up 5 bases, with 16 bases separating them. CDR3 region: CASSMAGAPGYGYTF. DNA of the CDR3: TGTGCCAGTAGTATGGCGGGGGCGCCGGGGTATGGCTACACCTTC.

By sample fraction, this clone is medium-sized. The V gene is TRBV11-3, the J gene TRBJ2-7; the match to TRBD2 covers 9 bases. V was pared by 4 bases and J by 2 bases, with 9 bases of the junction left unmatched. The germline gives CDR1 SGHNT, CDR2 YENEEA. The CDR3 extends over 16 amino acids. Here the CDR3 DNA reads TGTGCCAGCAGCTCCCCGGCGGGAGGGCGCCCCTACGAGCAGTACTTC. It yields the protein CASSSPAGGRPYEQYF.

The V and J genes are TRBV2 and TRBJ1-2, with 9 nucleotides matching TRBD1. V lost 5 bases to trimming and J lost 8 bases; unmatched junction nucleotides: 6. There are 13 residues in the CDR3. Germline CDR1 is SNHLY and CDR2 is FYNNEI. The CDR3 DNA reads as TGTGCCAGCAGTCCGGGACAGGGAGGCGGCTACACCTTC. Translated: CASSPGQGGGYTF.

The chain has TRBV20-1 and TRBJ1-4; D is unresolved. The germline V gene encodes CDR1 DFQATT and CDR2 SNEGSKA (reference sequence). The length of the CDR3 is 11 residues. V lost 7 bases, J lost 6 bases, and 9 bases lay in between. DNA of the CDR3: TGCAGTGGGGAGGTGGATGAAAAACTGTTTTTT. This codes for CSGEVDEKLFF.

This clone was observed a few times. CDR3 DNA sequence: TGTGCTAGTGGTCACGGACAGGGTCAGGTTAATGAGCAGTTCTTC. Protein: CASGHGQGQVNEQFF. The chain couples TRBV12-5 to TRBJ2-1, with 8 bases aligning to TRBD1. The CDR3 is made up of 15 amino acids. Germline V gives CDR1 LGHNT, CDR2 FRNRAP. The J segment lost 7 bases and the V segment lost 5 bases, leaving 10 bases of the junction unmatched.

In its sample, this clone was seen once. V and J are TRBV28 and TRBJ1-2, with 11 bases that match TRBD1. The V gene's germline CDR1 is MDHEN and CDR2 SYDVKM. This CDR3 is 16 amino acids long. V was clipped by 10 bases and J by 3 bases; unmatched bases: 13. Here the CDR3 DNA reads TGTGCCATCTCCCGGGGGGACAGGGGGAGCGACTATGGCTACACCTTC. Protein product: CAISRGDRGSDYGYTF.

This clone ranks as medium-sized. V usage is TRBV9 and J usage is TRBJ2-7; D unresolved. The CDR3 has 14 amino acids. Per the germline V gene, CDR1 is SGDLS and CDR2 is YYNGEE. Trimming cost V 4 bases and J 6 bases, with 17 bases left between them. The CDR3 DNA reads as TGTGCCAGCAGCCCCCGGAGCAACCCCACCGAGCAGTACTTC. This codes for CASSPRSNPTEQYF. Full variable domain (missing parts from reference TRBV9 and TRBJ2-7): DSGVTQTPKHLITATGQRVTLRCSPRSGDLSVYWYQQSLDQGLQFLIQYYNGEERAKGNILERFSAQQFPDLHSELNLSSLELGDSALYFCASSPRSNPTEQYFGPGTRLTVT.

The chain links TRBV15 to TRBJ2-3; D not certain. V lost 2 bases, J lost 0 bases, and 6 bases lay in between. Germline CDR1 is LNHNV and CDR2 is YYDKDF (reference sequence). This CDR3 has 14 amino acids. This CDR3 is CATSRILSTDTQYF. In DNA, the CDR3 is TGTGCCACCAGCAGAATCCTCAGCACAGATACGCAGTATTTT.

V gene TRBV5-1 combines with J gene TRBJ2-2; D may be TRBD2 (5 bases). Per germline, CDR1 SGHRS and CDR2 YFSETQ. There are 13 residues in the CDR3. Trimming shortened V by 3 bases and J by 6 bases, and 9 bases separated the two germline ends. The CDR3 protein is CASSSTGAGELFF. The CDR3 bases are TGCGCCAGCAGCTCGACCGGGGCCGGGGAGCTGTTTTTT.